The 17 T cell receptor beta chains given below trace back to one sample, sequenced in a study of cytomegalovirus exposure and HLA in healthy donors. Primers: 60 Vbeta forward and 13 Jbeta reverse. The table came from immunoSEQ multiplex PCR; TCRdb's copy has only in-frame clones and leaves some out. The data hold about 110,000 clones, with under 80% observed a single time. The specimen was PBMCs. The receptors originated from a woman in her 50s in good health and CMV-seropositive.

The chain joins TRBV10-1 to TRBJ2-5, with TRBD2 matching over 8 bases. The CDR3 is made up of 14 amino acids. Trimming at V came to 9 bases and at J to 5 bases, leaving 11 bases not matched to a gene. Germline V gene sequence: CDR1 WNHNN, CDR2 SYGVQD (reference sequence). The CDR3 is CARNSGDLHETQYF. In DNA, the CDR3 is TGCGCCAGGAATAGCGGGGACCTCCACGAGACCCAGTACTTC.

This chain connects TRBV19 to TRBJ2-7; a possible D gene is TRBD2 (6 bases). The germline V gene has CDR1 LNHDA and CDR2 SQIVND (reference sequence). The length of the CDR3 is 15 residues. The V gene lost 7 bases and the J gene lost 1 base, with 17 bases spanning the gap. The CDR3 sequence is CASKQSGGPSYEQYF. For the CDR3, the DNA is TGTGCCAGTAAACAGTCCGGGGGTCCTTCCTACGAGCAGTACTTC.

In nucleotides, the CDR3 is TGTGCCAGCAGCCCAATCGATCAGGGACAGGGTGCCACTGAAGCTTTCTTT. Its protein product is CASSPIDQGQGATEAFF. The V call is TRBV5-5, the J call TRBJ1-1; 9 nucleotides agree with TRBD1. V lost 4 bases to trimming and J lost 4 bases; unmatched junction nucleotides: 14. The CDR3 length is 17 residues. Germline V lookup: CDR1 SGHKS, CDR2 YYEKEE (reference sequence).

This chain joins TRBV10-3 and TRBJ2-7; TRBD1 aligns across 7 bases. Unmatched junction bases numbered 8, after V lost 6 bases and J lost 0 bases. The CDR3 is made up of 15 amino acids. Germline values: CDR1 ENHRY, CDR2 SYGVKD. The CDR3 DNA is TGTGCCATCAGAGTTGACAGGGACATCTCCTACGAGCAGTACTTC. Its translation is CAIRVDRDISYEQYF.

As for this clone: Other nucleotide sequences from this sample produce the same CDR3. J is TRBJ1-5 and V is TRBV5-8, with D perhaps TRBD1 (5 bases). Trimming took 4 bases from V and 0 from J, leaving 11 bases between them. The CDR3 is 15 residues long. Germline values: CDR1 SGHTS, CDR2 YDEGEE. The CDR3 DNA reads as TGTGCCAGCAGCATTCAGGGTTATAGCAATCAGCCCCAGCATTTT. Amino acid sequence: CASSIQGYSNQPQHF.

The chain couples TRBV5-1 to TRBJ1-4, with TRBD1 matching over 8 bases. The CDR3 loop spans 15 amino acids. Trimming cost V 4 bases and J 4 bases; bases outside gene matches: 6. The germline V gene encodes CDR1 SGHRS and CDR2 YFSETQ. This CDR3 is CASSTTGAFNEKLFF. The CDR3, as DNA: TGCGCCAGCAGCACGACAGGGGCCTTTAATGAAAAACTGTTTTTT.

This rearrangement joins TRBV5-4 to TRBJ2-7; 9 nucleotides line up with TRBD1. The CDR3 length is 15 residues. CDR1 is SGHNT and CDR2 is YYREEE in the germline V gene (reference sequence). V shed 4 bases, J shed 2 bases, and the junction held 7 bases outside the gene matches. CDR3 region: CASSKGQGPAYEQYF. The CDR3 DNA follows: TGTGCCAGCAGCAAGGGACAGGGCCCCGCCTACGAGCAGTACTTC.

The chain recombines TRBV29-1 with TRBJ1-2, with 10 bases fitting TRBD1. Germline CDR1 SQVTM, CDR2 ANQGSEA. Unmatched junction bases numbered 4, after V lost 6 bases and J lost 3 bases. The CDR3 is 13 amino acids. The CDR3 DNA reads as TGCAGCGTCGGGACAGGGGTTGACTATGGCTACACCTTC. It translates to CSVGTGVDYGYTF.

CDR3 amino acids: CASRIGWRADQPQHF. CDR3 nucleotides: TGCGCCAGCAGAATTGGGTGGAGGGCAGATCAGCCCCAGCATTTT. This sequence joins TRBV5-1 and TRBJ1-5; D unclear. V lost 5 bases, J lost 5 bases, and 17 bases lay in between. Germline V gene sequence: CDR1 SGHRS, CDR2 YFSETQ. This CDR3 region has 15 residues. The full variable domain, in which reference TRBV5-1 and TRBJ1-5 provide the parts outside the CDR3, is KAGVTQTPRYLIKTRGQQVTLSCSPISGHRSVSWYQQTPGQGLQFLFEYFSETQRNKGNFPGRFSGRQFSNSRSEMNVSTLELGDSALYLCASRIGWRADQPQHFGDGTRLSIL.

V gene TRBV28 combines with J gene TRBJ1-1; D is uncertain. Trimming pared 2 bases from V and 0 bases from J, leaving 13 bases between. Per germline, CDR1 MDHEN and CDR2 SYDVKM. This CDR3 comprises 16 residues. CDR3 DNA: TGTGCCAGCAGTTTAGGAGGAGGGTTTTTGAACACTGAAGCTTTCTTT. Residues: CASSLGGGFLNTEAFF.

CDR3 region: CAWSGGGSYNEQFF. In DNA, the CDR3 is TGTGCCTGGAGTGGCGGGGGGTCCTACAATGAGCAGTTCTTC. This sequence joins TRBV30 and TRBJ2-1, with TRBD2 matching 8 bases. V shed 1 base, J shed 1 base, and the junction held 0 bases outside the gene matches. Germline loops: CDR1 GTSNPN, CDR2 SVGIG (reference sequence). This CDR3 comprises 14 residues.

This clone occurred once. CDR3 nucleotides: TGTGCCAGCACGGACCAGATTCGACTAGCATCAGATACGCAGTATTTT. The encoded protein is CASTDQIRLASDTQYF. The chain uses TRBV28 and TRBJ2-3; 7 positions match TRBD2. Unmatched junction bases numbered 14, after V lost 7 bases and J lost 4 bases. The CDR3 loop spans 16 amino acids. The germline CDR1 and CDR2 sequences are MDHEN and SYDVKM.

This rearrangement joins TRBV9 to TRBJ2-6; D perhaps matches TRBD1 (6 bases). The CDR3 length is 18 residues. V shed 0 bases and J shed 4 bases, with 17 bases lying between them. Germline assignment: CDR1 SGDLS and CDR2 YYNGEE. CDR3 DNA: TGTGCCAGCAGCGTAGCCGGCAGGGGAACGTCCGGGGCCAACGTCCTGACTTTC. Translating it yields CASSVAGRGTSGANVLTF. Variable domain in full (rest from reference TRBV9 and TRBJ2-6): DSGVTQTPKHLITATGQRVTLRCSPRSGDLSVYWYQQSLDQGLQFLIQYYNGEERAKGNILERFSAQQFPDLHSELNLSSLELGDSALYFCASSVAGRGTSGANVLTFGAGSRLTVL.

The chain is built from TRBV2 and TRBJ2-1; 8 bases line up with TRBD1. Germline CDR1 SNHLY, CDR2 FYNNEI. The CDR3 totals 15 residues. Trimming cost V 6 bases and J 0 bases; bases outside gene matches: 4. In DNA, the CDR3 is TGTGCCAGCAGCATGGACAGGGCCTCCTACAATGAGCAGTTCTTC. It is translated as CASSMDRASYNEQFF.

The chain is built from TRBV7-9 and TRBJ2-7; 7 bases line up with TRBD1. This CDR3 is 15 amino acids long. Per germline, CDR1 SEHNR and CDR2 FQNEAQ (reference sequence). V lost 5 bases, J lost 0 bases, and 7 bases stayed unmatched. This CDR3 is CASSRGQVASYEQYF. DNA of the CDR3: TGTGCCAGCAGCCGCGGACAGGTCGCCTCCTACGAGCAGTACTTC.

This chain links TRBV6-5 with TRBJ2-1; 9 bases map to TRBD1. Trimming at V came to 6 bases and at J to 5 bases, leaving 2 bases not matched to a gene. This CDR3 is 13 amino acids long. CDR1 is MNHEY, CDR2 SVGAGI, per germline. DNA for the CDR3: TGTGCCAGCAGCTGGGACAGGGACAATGAGCAGTTCTTC. It encodes CASSWDRDNEQFF.

This clone appeared a few times. The V call is TRBV4-3, the J call TRBJ1-5; 9 nucleotides match TRBD1. This CDR3 contains 18 residues. CDR1 and CDR2 (germline): LGHNA, YSLEER. V shed 0 bases and J 7 bases; nucleotides not matched to a gene: 13. The CDR3 reads CASSQDFRQGGSWQPQHF. For the CDR3, the DNA is TGCGCCAGCAGCCAAGATTTTAGACAGGGGGGTTCTTGGCAGCCCCAGCATTTT.